The sequence of this TCR beta chain was determined in a study of preoperative IRX-2 immunotherapy in early breast cancer. The CDR3 covers 13 residues. Between the trimmed V and J ends, which lost 2 bases and 4 bases, there was a span of 6 bases. In germline, CDR1 is MNHGY, CDR2 SAAAGT. Treatment given: preoperative locoregional IRX-2 cytokine immunotherapy. This phase Ib study tested locoregional IRX-2 cytokine immunotherapy given before surgery. This clone was counted once. The method was immunoSEQ multiplex PCR; TCRdb's version includes in-frame clones alone and lacks a portion of them. This table has some 30,000 clones, about four fifths appearing once.

The V gene is TRBV6-8, the J gene TRBJ1-5; no firm D call. The receptor's source is a human donor with breast cancer. This material consisted of lymph node tissue, taken from a patient treated with IRX-2 immunotherapy. The CDR3 region is CASSYRSNQPQHF. CDR3 nucleotides: TGTGCCAGCAGTTACAGGTCTAATCAGCCCCAGCATTTT.